This T cell receptor (beta chain) was retrieved from a study of OX40 agonist ivuxolimab in advanced cancers. Study findings and constraints: Relative to CD4+ cells, CD8+ T cells on average had more expanded clones.

Sequencing was performed with immunoSEQ multiplex PCR; in TCRdb, only in-frame clones are kept and a portion is missing. The sample holds over 70,000 clones, 89% seen once. Points on this clone: Its antigen is unknown.

Source: CD4+ or CD8+ T cells sorted from blood, taken in a trial of the OX40 agonist ivuxolimab. This receptor was taken from an adult with an advanced solid tumor such as melanoma, head and neck, liver or kidney cancer.

The CDR3 region has the DNA TGCGCCAGCAGCTTGGCTCCGACAGGGGCCTACGAGCAGTACTTC. It is translated as CASSLAPTGAYEQYF. J is TRBJ2-7 and V is TRBV5-1; 8 nucleotides line up with TRBD1. After removal of 0 bases from V and 2 bases from J, the junction contained 4 bases not matched to a gene. The CDR3 length is 15 residues. The V gene's germline CDR1 is SGHRS and CDR2 YFSETQ. The full variable domain, rest sourced from reference TRBV5-1 and TRBJ2-7, is KAGVTQTPRYLIKTRGQQVTLSCSPISGHRSVSWYQQTPGQGLQFLFEYFSETQRNKGNFPGRFSGRQFSNSRSEMNVSTLELGDSALYLCASSLAPTGAYEQYFGPGTRLTVT.